Sequencing of this T cell receptor (beta chain) was carried out in a study of cytomegalovirus exposure and HLA in healthy donors. Study-wide points: An analysis was carried out later, and it reportedly showed fewer N-insertions in an Asian-associated ancestry cluster than the approximately 610-donor mean. Sequencing likely generated an artifact that appeared as a cluster of highly shared sequence variants.

Details on this clone: Antigen: not known.

PCR amplification relied on 60 Vbeta primers (plus 13 Jbeta primers). Data came from immunoSEQ multiplex PCR; TCRdb stores just in-frame clones and leaves some out. The sample shows about 110,000 clones, 73% of them seen only once. Healthy people donating bone marrow made up the donors. V dropped 0 bases and J dropped 7; count of bases not matched to a gene: 4. This CDR3 has 15 residues. Germline V gene data show CDR1 as SGHRS and CDR2 as YFSETQ. V and J are TRBV5-1 and TRBJ1-6, with 7 bases aligning to TRBD1. The sample comprised PBMCs. This sequence originates from a man aged 40-55 years in good health and CMV-seronegative. The DNA for the CDR3 is TGCGCCAGCAGCTTGGGGGGGACAGACAATTCACCCCTCCACTTT. It encodes CASSLGGTDNSPLHF.